This TCR beta chain was sequenced for a study of graft-versus-host responses after intestinal transplantation. Study context: Transplants given to recipients were multivisceral, liver-intestinal, or isolated intestinal. Every transplant recipient was induced with anti-thymocyte globulin, then maintained on tacrolimus and steroids for two to three years.

The CDR3 extends over 12 amino acids. Germline CDR1 reads SGHAT; CDR2 reads FQNNGV. The study, taken as a whole, reports: GvH clones appeared in recipient marrow, some first in ileum or blood. Within allografts, high graft-versus-host to host-versus-graft clonal ratios were seen among patients with graft-donor T cell macrochimerism.

Investigators treated the graft tissue so that it released intraepithelial and lamina propria lymphocytes. For this clone: Antigen: not known. Germline is not matched at one junction end, which may reflect a read error.

The repertoire was sequenced with immunoSEQ multiplex PCR; TCRdb's copy has only in-frame clones and lacks some. This sample has more than 4,000 clones, with less than 90% found just once. The rearrangement uses TRBV11-2 and TRBJ1-1; a weak D match, TRBD1 (5 bases). The TCR comes from a human patient who received an intestinal transplant, so some T cells may come from the graft donor. This specimen consisted of ileum tissue, obtained 156 days after intestinal transplant. CDR3 coding DNA: TGTGCCAGCAGATTAGGGGCAGGGGAAGCTTTCTTT. Amino acid sequence: CASRLGAGEAFF.